The sequence of this T cell receptor beta chain was determined in a study of molecular identifiers for immune sequencing clone quantification. Study results and limitations: In naive cells, clones above 20 RNA copies held under 1% of molecules, whereas in effector cells they held over 99%. Detectable among approximately 930,000 naive cells, according to reports, was Jurkat TCR RNA spiked in from one cell.

This clonotype was observed many times. What it binds is not known. TCRdb called the PCR reads again in MiXCR, with one record for every CDR3 protein. Of 97,000 or so distinct CDR3 sequences in the sample, approximately 24% were seen once. Germline V gene sequence: CDR1 SEHNR, CDR2 FQNEAQ (reference sequence). This CDR3 has 14 residues. After removal of 5 bases from V and 3 bases from J, the junction contained 7 bases not matched to a gene. The source of this sequence is a human donor in good health. Some libraries in this study had Jurkat cell RNA spiked in. The chain joins TRBV7-9 to TRBJ2-7, with 7 bases that match TRBD2. The sequencing input was naive CD8+ T cells from blood, with Jurkat cell RNA spiked in. The subset was: FACS-sorted CD8+CD4-CCR7+CD45RA+ naive T cells. CDR3: CASSDTSALYEQYF. CDR3 sequence (DNA): TGTGCCAGCAGCGATACTAGCGCGCTCTACGAGCAGTACTTC.